This entry lists 26 T cell receptor beta chains sequenced from one sample in a study of shared clonotypes between healthy human individuals (TCRdb year 2020). The library was generated by the immunoSEQ multiplex PCR assay. TCRdb carries this immuneACCESS record with in-frame sequences only. Its versions omit some clonotypes, under half of them owing to an unresolved V gene in the studies checked, with the rest unexplained. This sample holds roughly 2.5 million clones; over 85% were observed only once. The top ten clonotypes cover over 0.12% of the sample. Sequences were obtained from naive CD4+ T cells sorted from blood. Taken with the paper, the label for cell subset or site translates to: CD45RA+ positively selected. These receptors originate from a young man in good health.

With regard to this clone: This CDR3 is also generated by other DNA sequences in the sample. V gene TRBV6-5 combines with J gene TRBJ1-3, with D hard to call. This CDR3 has 15 amino acids. Trimming removed 0 bases at V and 2 bases at J, with 8 bases between. The germline CDR1 and CDR2 sequences are MNHEY and SVGAGI. CDR3: CASSYSSGAGNTIYF. The DNA for the CDR3 is TGTGCCAGCAGTTACTCGAGTGGGGCTGGAAACACCATATATTTT.

Concerning this clone: Additional DNA sequences in this sample encode the identical CDR3. V and J are TRBV18 and TRBJ2-3; weak D call: TRBD2 (6 bases). The CDR3 is made up of 15 amino acids. V dropped 3 bases and J dropped 1 base, with 11 bases sitting between them. Looked up from germline, CDR1 is KGHSH and CDR2 is LQKENI. The chain's CDR3 is CASSPLPGGTDTQYF. The CDR3 DNA sequence: TGTGCCAGCTCACCCCTACCGGGAGGCACAGATACGCAGTATTTT. The full variable domain, with the rest looked up from reference TRBV18 and TRBJ2-3, is NAGVMQNPRHLVRRRGQEARLRCSPMKGHSHVYWYRQLPEEGLKFMVYLQKENIIDESGMPKERFSAEFPKEGPSILRIQQVVRGDSAAYFCASSPLPGGTDTQYFGPGTRLTVL.

The V call is TRBV14, the J call TRBJ2-3; D unclear. CDR1 is SGHDN, CDR2 FVKESK, per germline. This CDR3 region has 17 residues. V dropped 0 bases and J dropped 4 bases, with 17 bases sitting between them. The CDR3 protein is CASSQDEVTWIADTQYF. The CDR3 DNA reads as TGTGCCAGCAGCCAAGATGAGGTCACCTGGATCGCAGATACGCAGTATTTT.

The V and J genes are TRBV6-5 and TRBJ1-2; D may be TRBD1 (5 bases). V shed 7 bases and J shed 4 bases, with 19 bases lying between them. The CDR3 is made up of 15 amino acids. Germline loops: CDR1 MNHEY, CDR2 SVGAGI. The CDR3 DNA is TGTGCCAGCAACGATAACCGGGACTCCGGCTATGGCTACACCTTC. Translating gives CASNDNRDSGYGYTF.

The V call is TRBV10-1, the J call TRBJ2-5; D possibly uses TRBD1 or TRBD2 (5 bases each). Germline V gene data show CDR1 as WNHNN and CDR2 as SYGVQD (reference sequence). This CDR3 region has 16 residues. Between the trimmed V and J ends, which lost 7 bases and 5 bases, there was a span of 23 bases. CDR3 loop: CASTSIAGTLWETQYF. CDR3 in DNA: TGCGCCAGCACTTCTATTGCAGGGACGCTTTGGGAGACCCAGTACTTC.

V is TRBV6-5 and J is TRBJ2-1; 11 nucleotides line up with TRBD2. Germline CDR1 reads MNHEY; CDR2 reads SVGAGI. The CDR3 is 15 residues long. The V and J ends lost 4 bases and 10 bases, in that order; junction bases with no gene match: 9. CDR3 nucleotide sequence: TGTGCCAGCAGTTCTGGACTAGCGGGTACAGGGGAGCAGTTCTTC. Translated, it gives CASSSGLAGTGEQFF.

The J gene is TRBJ1-1, the V gene TRBV6-1, with a weak D call TRBD1 (5 bases). Trimming shortened V by 6 bases and J by 4 bases, and 15 bases separated the two germline ends. Germline V gene sequence: CDR1 MNHNS, CDR2 SASEGT. The CDR3 sequence is 14 residues long. CDR3 DNA sequence: TGTGCCAGCAGCCGAATCCAGGGAGGCACTGAAGCTTTCTTT. Protein sequence: CASSRIQGGTEAFF.

The rearrangement uses TRBV28 and TRBJ2-5, with D possibly matching TRBD1 (5 bases). The tail of the sequence fits TRBJ2-7 better, so the J call may be wrong. The CDR3 covers 14 residues. Germline V lookup: CDR1 MDHEN, CDR2 SYDVKM. The CDR3 protein is CASSLGHHSYEQYF. The CDR3 DNA reads as TGTGCCAGCAGTTTGGGGCACCACTCCTACGAGCAGTACTTC.

This chain joins TRBV30 and TRBJ2-7; TRBD2 agrees at 13 bases. The germline gives CDR1 GTSNPN, CDR2 SVGIG (reference sequence). Trimming cost V 5 bases and J 6 bases; bases outside gene matches: 4. This CDR3 spans 13 amino acids. The CDR3 nucleotides read TGTGCCTGGTCGGGACTAGCGGGAACCGAGCAGTACTTC. As protein: CAWSGLAGTEQYF.

Only a few counts were recorded for this clone. Additional DNA sequences in this sample encode the identical CDR3. The rearrangement links TRBV30 to TRBJ1-5, with no clear D. CDR1 GTSNPN and CDR2 SVGIG come from the germline V gene (reference sequence). This CDR3 is 12 amino acids long. Between the trimmed V and J ends, which lost 0 bases and 3 bases, there was a span of 3 bases. The chain's CDR3 is CAWSVPNQPQHF. The CDR3 DNA reads as TGTGCCTGGAGTGTCCCCAATCAGCCCCAGCATTTT.

Here the CDR3 DNA reads TGTGCCAGCAGCTTGGCCGGACTAGCGGGGACAGAGACCCAGTACTTC. Its protein is CASSLAGLAGTETQYF. The V and J genes are TRBV5-8 and TRBJ2-5; 12 positions agree with TRBD2. Germline lookup yields CDR1 SGHTS and CDR2 YDEGEE. CDR3 length equals 16 residues. The J segment lost 4 bases and the V segment lost 0 bases, leaving 4 bases of the junction unmatched.

The gene calls are TRBV5-1 and TRBJ2-7, with D perhaps TRBD1 (6 bases). Looked up from germline, CDR1 is SGHRS and CDR2 is YFSETQ. V was pared by 2 bases and J by 2 bases, with 8 bases between. The CDR3 consists of 13 residues. CDR3 residues: CASSFRGPYEQYF. The CDR3 DNA sequence: TGCGCCAGCAGCTTCAGGGGACCCTACGAGCAGTACTTC. The full variable domain, with the rest looked up from reference TRBV5-1 and TRBJ2-7, is KAGVTQTPRYLIKTRGQQVTLSCSPISGHRSVSWYQQTPGQGLQFLFEYFSETQRNKGNFPGRFSGRQFSNSRSEMNVSTLELGDSALYLCASSFRGPYEQYFGPGTRLTVT.

This chain uses TRBV7-3 with TRBJ2-5, with a weak D call TRBD1 (5 bases). With 5 bases removed from V and 4 bases from J, the gap between germline ends came to 17 bases. Germline loops: CDR1 SGHTA, CDR2 FQGTGA. CDR3 length equals 15 residues. The CDR3 loop reads CASSQNHITGETQYF. CDR3 bases: TGTGCCAGCAGCCAAAATCATATAACAGGAGAGACCCAGTACTTC.

The chain's CDR3 is CASSFRDSNSPLHF. As DNA, the CDR3 is TGCGCCAGCAGCTTCCGGGACAGTAATTCACCCCTCCACTTT. This chain uses TRBV5-1 with TRBJ1-6, with 7 bases matching TRBD1. Germline CDR1 reads SGHRS; CDR2 reads YFSETQ. V was pared by 2 bases and J by 6 bases, with 2 bases of the junction left unmatched. This CDR3 comprises 14 residues. The full variable domain, completed using reference TRBV5-1 and TRBJ1-6, is KAGVTQTPRYLIKTRGQQVTLSCSPISGHRSVSWYQQTPGQGLQFLFEYFSETQRNKGNFPGRFSGRQFSNSRSEMNVSTLELGDSALYLCASSFRDSNSPLHFGNGTRLTVT.

The CDR3 here is CASSPPSKQGIEAFF. The CDR3 DNA sequence: TGTGCCAGCTCACCACCGAGTAAGCAGGGGATTGAAGCTTTCTTT. The rearrangement links TRBV18 to TRBJ1-1, with D possibly being TRBD1 (6 bases). The CDR3 loop spans 15 amino acids. The germline V and J ends were trimmed by 0 bases and 7 bases, with 15 bases remaining between them. Germline CDR1 reads KGHSH; CDR2 reads LQKENI.

The rearrangement joins TRBV19 to TRBJ2-5; D may correspond to TRBD1 or TRBD2 (6 bases each). From germline, CDR1 is LNHDA and CDR2 SQIVND (reference sequence). Trimming took off 3 bases at V and 2 bases at J, with 16 bases between the two ends. CDR3 size: 16 residues. The CDR3 DNA sequence: TGTGCCAGTAGTATCTACCCGGGGGCTGTTCAAGAGACCCAGTACTTC. It specifies CASSIYPGAVQETQYF. The full variable domain, in which reference TRBV19 and TRBJ2-5 provide the parts outside the CDR3, is DGGITQSPKYLFRKEGQNVTLSCEQNLNHDAMYWYRQDPGQGLRLIYYSQIVNDFQKGDIAEGYSVSREKKESFPLTVTSAQKNPTAFYLCASSIYPGAVQETQYFGPGTRLLVL.

The V gene is TRBV9, the J gene TRBJ2-2, with D unclear. The CDR3 has 15 residues. Germline-derived CDR1 and CDR2 are SGDLS and YYNGEE. The V end was cut by 0 bases, the J end by 2 bases, with 8 bases between. The CDR3 DNA is TGTGCCAGCAGCGTAGATCCAGCCAACACCGGGGAGCTGTTTTTT. Its translation: CASSVDPANTGELFF.

The V call is TRBV12-5, the J call TRBJ1-2, with D tentatively TRBD1 (6 bases). The CDR3 sequence is 13 residues long. Looked up from germline, CDR1 is LGHNT and CDR2 is FRNRAP. V lost 3 bases and J lost 8, with 13 bases in between. This chain's CDR3 is CASGLQGSGGYTF. CDR3 DNA: TGTGCTAGTGGTTTACAGGGTTCGGGCGGCTACACCTTC.

The chain is built from TRBV6-1 and TRBJ1-2; no definite D call. CDR1 and CDR2 (germline): MNHNS, SASEGT. Trimming stripped 6 bases from V and 0 bases from J, with 14 bases between. CDR3 length equals 15 residues. The CDR3 spells CASSGPWLANYGYTF. The DNA of the CDR3 is TGTGCCAGCAGCGGTCCTTGGTTAGCTAACTATGGCTACACCTTC.

This chain uses TRBV5-1 with TRBJ2-5; possibly TRBD2 for D (6 bases). The CDR3 contains 13 residues. Trimming took off 6 bases at V and 1 base at J, with 10 bases between the two ends. Germline V gene sequence: CDR1 SGHRS, CDR2 YFSETQ. DNA of the CDR3: TGCGCCAGCAAGGGAGCGGGCCAAGAGACCCAGTACTTC. Translating it yields CASKGAGQETQYF.

This sequence joins TRBV6-1 and TRBJ2-7; D might be TRBD1 (6 bases). V shed 4 bases and J shed 2 bases, with 15 bases lying between them. Germline CDR1 and CDR2: MNHNS and SASEGT. The CDR3 has 15 residues. Written as DNA, the CDR3 is TGTGCCAGCAGTGCTCAGGGGTATTCGCCCTACGAGCAGTACTTC. It is translated as CASSAQGYSPYEQYF.

V and J are TRBV18 and TRBJ2-2, with TRBD2 identical over 7 bases. The CDR3 has 17 residues. V was clipped by 3 bases and J by 2 bases; unmatched bases: 9. Germline V gives CDR1 KGHSH, CDR2 LQKENI. In DNA form, the CDR3 reads TGTGCCAGCTCACCCAGGCTAGCGGAGGGAAACACCGGGGAGCTGTTTTTT. This translates into CASSPRLAEGNTGELFF.

The chain is built from TRBV19 and TRBJ2-5, with a possible D match to TRBD2 (5 bases). V was clipped by 1 base and J by 3 bases, with 6 bases between them. CDR1 and CDR2 (germline): LNHDA, SQIVND (reference sequence). The CDR3 has 13 residues. CDR3 coding DNA: TGTGCCAGTAGTATAGTGGGAGAAGAGACCCAGTACTTC. Protein: CASSIVGEETQYF.

The chain links TRBV19 to TRBJ1-6, with D hard to call. This CDR3 is built from 14 residues. Looked up from germline, CDR1 is LNHDA and CDR2 is SQIVND (reference sequence). Trimming cost V 4 bases and J 7 bases, with 11 bases left between them. CDR3 protein: CASSTDGTNSPLHF. In nucleotides, the CDR3 is TGTGCCAGTAGTACCGACGGTACCAATTCACCCCTCCACTTT.

This clone has a single count. The gene calls are TRBV5-6 and TRBJ2-7, with TRBD2 matching over 10 bases. V was pared by 7 bases and J by 3 bases, with 7 bases of the junction left unmatched. The V gene's germline CDR1 is SGHDT and CDR2 YYEEEE. The CDR3 runs to 14 residues. The CDR3 sequence: CASFLAGVSYEQYF. For the CDR3, the DNA is TGTGCCAGCTTCCTAGCGGGGGTGAGCTACGAGCAGTACTTC.

The rearrangement joins TRBV9 to TRBJ1-2, with TRBD1 identical over 7 bases. The CDR3 totals 12 residues. V dropped 4 bases and J dropped 6; count of bases not matched to a gene: 3. Germline CDR1 SGDLS, CDR2 YYNGEE. The CDR3 bases are TGTGCCAGCAGCTTCACAGGGGATGGCTACACCTTC. Its protein product is CASSFTGDGYTF.